This TCR beta chain was recovered during a study of T cells in localized non-small cell lung cancer. Study-wide findings and caveats: Investigators sequenced only a single tumor region, leaving heterogeneity possible. Highest T cell clonality was seen in uninvolved adjacent lung, surpassing that measured in tumor. Patients showing higher blood T cell density tended to see longer overall survival.

Germline values: CDR1 SQVTM, CDR2 ANQGSEA. The V and J ends lost 5 bases and 4 bases, in that order; junction bases with no gene match: 4. The CDR3 contains 13 residues. Data came from immunoSEQ multiplex PCR; TCRdb stores just in-frame clones and leaves some out. The sample lists 2,000 or so clones, more than 30% occurring once. This clone occurred a few times. The antigen remains unidentified. Specimen: lung tumor tissue, collected before any cancer treatment. The chain uses TRBV29-1 and TRBJ1-5; 8 bases align to TRBD1. The TCR comes from a female donor of 60 years or more with stage I lung adenocarcinoma. CDR3 bases: TGCAGCGTTCGGACAGGGAGTAATCAGCCCCAGCATTTT. Its protein product is CSVRTGSNQPQHF.